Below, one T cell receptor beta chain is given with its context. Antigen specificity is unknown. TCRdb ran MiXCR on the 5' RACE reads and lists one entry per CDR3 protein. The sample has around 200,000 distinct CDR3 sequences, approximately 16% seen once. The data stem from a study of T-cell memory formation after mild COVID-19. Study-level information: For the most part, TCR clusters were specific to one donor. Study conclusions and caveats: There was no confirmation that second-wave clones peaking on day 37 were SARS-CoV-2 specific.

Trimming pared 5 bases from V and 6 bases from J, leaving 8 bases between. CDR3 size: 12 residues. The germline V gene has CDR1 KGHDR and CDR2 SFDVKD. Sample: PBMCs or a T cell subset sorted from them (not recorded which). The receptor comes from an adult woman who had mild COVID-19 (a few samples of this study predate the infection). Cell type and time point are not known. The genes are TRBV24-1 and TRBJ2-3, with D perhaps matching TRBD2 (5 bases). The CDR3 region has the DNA TGTGCCACCAGTGCCGGCGGGGATACGCAGTATTTT. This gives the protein CATSAGGDTQYF.